These T cell receptor beta chains were read from a single sample in a study of T cell responses to AZD1222 COVID-19 vaccine. Assay: immunoSEQ multiplex PCR; the TCRdb copy retains only in-frame clones and omits some. The table has about 190,000 clones, 90% to 95% seen once. The specimen comprised peripheral blood, sampled on day 0 of AZD1222 vaccination. The receptor source for this set is an adult in good health. Both conserved end residues are part of each CDR3.

v_call	j_call	cdr3_aa
TRBV5-4	TRBJ2-3	CASSPMRLGSGSTDTQYF
TRBV14	TRBJ2-7	CATPFAGGISYEQYF
TRBV10-3	TRBJ2-7	CAIRVTGTEQYF
TRBV7-2	TRBJ2-1	CASSRDRVLQFF
TRBV5-1	TRBJ2-3	CASSLDTSSTDTQYF
TRBV7-3	TRBJ1-6	CASSLTSGPINSPLHF
TRBV4-2	TRBJ2-6	CASSQDPEPLAGANVLTF
TRBV6-5	TRBJ2-1	CASRGYGQGADEQFF
TRBV5-1	TRBJ2-7	CASSLLAVSSYEQYF
TRBV2	TRBJ2-2	CASSEAPSGTGELFF
TRBV7-9	TRBJ1-2	CASENDPYYGYTF
TRBV7-6	TRBJ2-7	CASSLRLGPNYEQYF
TRBV18	TRBJ2-5	CASSPIQGTETQYF
TRBV5-4	TRBJ1-1	CASGQKTGVSRNTEAFF
TRBV10-3	TRBJ2-5	CAISEEETQYF
TRBV5-5	TRBJ1-2	CASSLMGQGARGYTF
TRBV7-7	TRBJ2-1	CASSLPGLNNEQFF
TRBV27	TRBJ2-3	CASSPRTGYDTQYF
TRBV29-1	TRBJ2-3	CSVGGGLAVTDTQYF
TRBV28	TRBJ1-4	CASGVVTAGDEKLFF
TRBV4-2	TRBJ1-1	CASSQVLQDAPVAFF
TRBV7-9	TRBJ1-5	CASSQGLPGRGPQHF
TRBV4-2	TRBJ2-1	CASSQGPAAYNEQFF
TRBV10-3	TRBJ1-2	CAISELQGNGYTF
TRBV30	TRBJ2-2	CAWKPGTFTGELFF
TRBV19	TRBJ1-2	CASTSQGASGYTF
TRBV3-1/TRBV3-2	TRBJ1-2	CASSQEPNYGYTF
TRBV28	TRBJ2-7	CASRVGGQIYEQYF
TRBV7-8	TRBJ1-1	CASSLAPQRETEAFF
TRBV10-1	TRBJ1-2	CASSDSEGSTNYGYTF
TRBV25-1	TRBJ1-5	CASSPTGPYQPQHF
TRBV27	TRBJ1-5	CASSLFTGRDQPQHF
TRBV10-1	TRBJ2-3	CASSVKSTDTQYF
TRBV7-9	TRBJ1-1	CASSTRQGKDTEAFF
TRBV11-3	TRBJ2-1	CASSLVAGGGHEQFF